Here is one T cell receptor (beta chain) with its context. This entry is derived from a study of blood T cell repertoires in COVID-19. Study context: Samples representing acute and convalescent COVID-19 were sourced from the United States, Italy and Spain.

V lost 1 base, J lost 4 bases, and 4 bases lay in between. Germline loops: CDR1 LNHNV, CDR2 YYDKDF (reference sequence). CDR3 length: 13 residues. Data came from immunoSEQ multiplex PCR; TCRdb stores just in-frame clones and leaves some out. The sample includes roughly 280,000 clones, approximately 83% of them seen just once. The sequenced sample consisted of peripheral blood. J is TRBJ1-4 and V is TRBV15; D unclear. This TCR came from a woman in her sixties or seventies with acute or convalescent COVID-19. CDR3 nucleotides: TGTGCCACCAGCAGAGGGAGTAATGAAAAACTGTTTTTT. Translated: CATSRGSNEKLFF.